The present T cell receptor beta chain was sequenced within a study of T cell changes during pregnancy in multiple sclerosis. Germline V CDR1 and CDR2: SEHNR, FQNEAQ (reference sequence). V lost 5 bases to trimming and J lost 1 base; unmatched junction nucleotides: 2. The CDR3 is made up of 15 amino acids. This table comes from immunoSEQ multiplex PCR, and its TCRdb copy is limited to in-frame clones, with some not included. Among roughly 70,000 clones listed, roughly 92% were seen once. The material was peripheral blood, obtained in the third trimester of pregnancy. The chain couples TRBV7-9 to TRBJ2-2, with TRBD2 matching 9 bases. The receptor was derived from a female donor with multiple sclerosis, enrolled in a pregnancy study. This chain's CDR3 is CASSRLAVNTGELFF. The CDR3 DNA is TGTGCCAGCAGCAGACTAGCGGTGAACACCGGGGAGCTGTTTTTT.